The clone carrying this T cell receptor beta chain was counted ten times or more. The antigen is not known. The TCR beta CDR3 regions underwent amplification from RNA transcripts. HTBI primers served in a first-round RT-PCR, which a second-round multiplex PCR followed. Each CDR3 protein is one row after TCRdb ran MiXCR on the multiplex PCR reads. The sample includes 350,000 or so distinct CDR3 sequences, 17% of them seen just once. The evidence that diagnosis relied on was clinical symptoms, serum thyroxine, TRAb, thyroid ultrasound and orbital computed tomography. The PBMCs originated from roughly 10 ml of fresh peripheral blood. This sample was included in a study of Graves' ophthalmopathy and Graves' hyperthyroidism. Study details: Blood was drawn at initial diagnosis, before any treatment. Points from the study as a whole: Most thyroid clonotypes with frequency above 0.001 were detected in blood too.

The germline V and J ends were trimmed by 4 bases and 3 bases, with 10 bases remaining between them. The germline V gene encodes CDR1 SQVTM and CDR2 ANQGSEA. This CDR3 has 13 amino acids. The rearrangement links TRBV29-1 to TRBJ1-5; tentatively, D is TRBD1 (6 bases). Sequencing was carried out using peripheral blood. This TCR was sampled from an adult man with Graves' ophthalmopathy. The CDR3 DNA reads TGCAGCGTTGCCGGACAGCTCAATCAGCCCCAGCATTTT. It is translated as CSVAGQLNQPQHF.